This record concerns one TCR beta chain sequence. Its specific antigen is unknown. Base qualities are missing; no much larger clone stands one base away. The data belong to a study of shared clonotypes between healthy human individuals (TCRdb year 2020). For context, the study as a whole: A couple of women and a few men aged 18 to 49 years were included in the cohort. To estimate repertoire size and how much clonotype sharing occurs between individuals, the study deeply sequenced the blood TCR repertoires of roughly 5 healthy adults. Per donor, leukapheresis produced somewhere between about 0.94 and 9 billion PBMCs. For each donor, three plates each were used for CD4 naive and CD4 memory, two plates were used for CD8 naive, and one plate was used for CD8 memory. To increase sequencing depth and limit assay-specific biases, TCR repertoire library preparation and sequencing were carried out by different laboratories using diverse techniques. On the study overall, not on this receptor specifically: Sampling was limited to blood, and TCR repertoires in tissue likely differ from TCR repertoires in blood. The genetic and exposure-history diversity represented was limited by the small number of donors. Clonotypes shared by all four sorted-subset donors showed higher generation probabilities than non-shared clonotypes. Sharing across four donors was observed for about 5% of naive CD4, under 4% of naive CD8, 2% to 2.5% of memory CD4, and roughly 0.4% of memory CD8 clonotypes. Incomplete sequencing was indicated by rarefaction of sorted-subset datasets, despite the large sequencing depth. Naive subsets generally had larger estimated clonotype richness than memory subsets. Based on pairwise subsampling, the degree of clonotype sharing among donors was expected to be affected by sequencing depth.

Using the deep immunoSEQ assay, TCR CDR3 regions were amplified from genomic DNA by multiplex PCR. Genomic DNA extracted from each cell subset was distributed evenly over all wells of several immunoSEQ 96-well plates, and each plate served as one replicate. For sorted subsets, around 0.2 ug of genomic DNA, equivalent to 25,000 to 35,000 T cell genomes, went into each replicate PCR. Purified libraries were quantified with a Qubit 3.0 fluorometer, sized on a Bioanalyzer 2100, and re-quantified with the KAPA Library Quantification kit. Each immunoSEQ 96-well plate was sequenced on its own single-read 150-cycle Illumina NextSeq 550 flow cell. The study's own analysis went as follows. Because the immunoSEQ output held only junctional sequences and lacked quality scores, the filtering could not match the filtering applied to full-length reads. Sequences were annotated with PyIR, a Python wrapper for IgBLAST v1.9, and V/J genes and CDR3 were assigned using IMGT germline references. Reads with weak V/J assignments (E-value above 1e-6), missing CDR3, stop codons, out-of-frame junctions, or ambiguous translated residues were removed. V3J clonotypes were defined as sequences sharing the same inferred V gene, J gene, and CDR3 amino acid sequence. Percentage overlap between repertoires was calculated by dividing the number of shared unique clonotypes by the size of the smaller repertoire. Richness of each repertoire was evaluated using RTK rarefaction, the Chao1 estimator, and Recon v2.1 estimates of unobserved clonotypes. Generation probabilities for all TCRbeta clonotypes obtained by the gDNA method from four donors were computed using OLGA. As stored in TCRdb, this immuneACCESS dataset retains in-frame rearrangements with V and J assigned. A fraction of the clones does not appear; measured against another copy, unresolved V genes explain less than half of the discrepancy, and the remainder lacks a known reason. The D gene and trimming were derived from the DNA, and the V and J assignments and clone size from that table. In all, the sample holds 330,000 or so clones, and roughly 70% of those were seen once. The leading ten clones occupy about 9.3% of the sample.

Donors were healthy HIV-negative adults with no recently reported acute infections or vaccinations. Only Caucasian adults living in Nashville, Tennessee, USA were represented among the donors. Magnetic negative selection was used to enrich CD4+ T cells, after which naive cells were positively selected on CD45RA and the negative fraction became the memory subset. Blood was obtained by leukapheresis, after which PBMCs were separated by Ficoll-Histopaque density gradient centrifugation and cryopreserved in liquid nitrogen vapor phase. Analytical flow cytometry was used to check the purity and quantity of every magnetically sorted T cell population. Genomic DNA was isolated from every sorted fraction and measured by UV absorbance on a Nanodrop 2000c. V is cut back by 0 bases and J by 2 bases, with 4 bases in the junction unmatched. Reading the germline V gene (reference sequence) gives CDR1 SGHNT and CDR2 YYREEE. The CDR3 runs 15 amino acids, cysteine and phenylalanine included. Only the CDR3 DNA is retained, 45 bases long and in frame from the first base.

The sequence was obtained from a man aged 25 to 40 in good health. Input material: memory CD4+ T cells sorted from blood. In the paper's terms, the cell subset or site label means: CD45RA-negative fraction. This receptor chain uses TRBV5-4 and TRBJ2-7, with TRBD1 matching 8 junction bases. In nucleotide form, the sequence is TGTGCCAGCAGCTTGGAACCGGGACAGGCCTACGAGCAGTACTTC. It specifies CASSLEPGQAYEQYF.